Below, 24 T cell receptor beta chains from the same sample are listed, as sequenced in a study of cytomegalovirus exposure and HLA in healthy donors. Researchers ran the PCR with 60 Vbeta and 13 Jbeta primers. Method: immunoSEQ multiplex PCR; TCRdb's copy keeps in-frame clones and lacks some. Found here are 110,000 to 150,000 clones, nearly 10% of them singletons; the top ten hold 1.8%. The sample was PBMCs. The receptors were gathered from a middle-aged man in good health and CMV-seronegative.

The V gene is TRBV7-9, the J gene TRBJ2-3, with 8 nucleotides matching TRBD2. Germline trimming cut 8 bases from V and 2 bases from J; bases unmatched to any gene: 3. CDR1 is SEHNR, CDR2 FQNEAQ, per germline (reference sequence). This CDR3 contains 13 residues. CDR3 region: CASRGGLTDTQYF. In DNA form, the CDR3 reads TGTGCCAGCCGCGGGGGGCTCACAGATACGCAGTATTTT.

V is TRBV2 and J is TRBJ2-5, with a possible D match to TRBD1 (6 bases). This CDR3 is built from 15 residues. V lost 4 bases to trimming and J lost 2 bases, with 14 bases between them. The germline V gene has CDR1 SNHLY and CDR2 FYNNEI. The CDR3: CASSAGQHLQETQYF. CDR3 coding DNA: TGTGCCAGCAGTGCCGGACAGCACCTACAAGAGACCCAGTACTTC.

This clone appeared a few times. The rearrangement uses TRBV2 and TRBJ1-2; 9 nucleotides agree with TRBD1. The germline V gene has CDR1 SNHLY and CDR2 FYNNEI. This CDR3 region has 15 residues. V lost 6 bases to trimming and J lost 8 bases; unmatched junction nucleotides: 13. CDR3 amino acids: CASREQPGQGVGYTF. The CDR3 bases are TGTGCCAGCAGGGAACAACCGGGACAGGGTGTCGGCTACACCTTC.

This clone has a handful of counts. The rearrangement joins TRBV5-4 to TRBJ2-1; TRBD2 agrees at 15 bases. Germline assignment: CDR1 SGHNT and CDR2 YYREEE (reference sequence). V lost 2 bases to trimming and J lost 4 bases; unmatched junction nucleotides: 1. The CDR3 has 16 residues. The CDR3 DNA is TGTGCCAGCAGCTTCGGGACTAGCGGGGGGTACAATGAGCAGTTCTTC. Translating it yields CASSFGTSGGYNEQFF. The full variable domain, completed using reference TRBV5-4 and TRBJ2-1, is ETGVTQSPTHLIKTRGQQVTLRCSSQSGHNTVSWYQQALGQGPQFIFQYYREEENGRGNFPPRFSGLQFPNYSSELNVNALELDDSALYLCASSFGTSGGYNEQFFGPGTRLTVL.

This clone was counted between two and nine times. The chain links TRBV4-1 to TRBJ2-1, with 11 positions matching TRBD2. Unmatched junction bases numbered 3, after V lost 4 bases and J lost 1 base. The CDR3 is 16 residues long. Germline-derived CDR1 and CDR2 are MGHRA and YSYEKL. The CDR3 region has the DNA TGCGCCAGCAGCCTCATAGCGGGAGGGTCCTACAATGAGCAGTTCTTC. It encodes CASSLIAGGSYNEQFF.

The table lists this clone with a few counts. The rearrangement uses TRBV19 and TRBJ1-1; TRBD1 is a possible D gene (6 bases). The CDR3 extends over 14 amino acids. With 5 bases removed from V and 0 bases from J, the gap between germline ends came to 10 bases. CDR1 and CDR2 from the germline V gene are LNHDA and SQIVND (reference sequence). The CDR3 DNA reads as TGTGCCAGTAGTTACGACAGGTTGAACACTGAAGCTTTCTTT. This encodes CASSYDRLNTEAFF.

This clone was seen a handful of times. The chain joins TRBV2 to TRBJ1-2, with D possibly being TRBD1 (6 bases). The CDR3 contains 14 residues. Trimming removed 7 bases at V and 0 bases at J, with 12 bases between. Germline CDR1 SNHLY, CDR2 FYNNEI. The CDR3 loop is CASTGDRSNYGYTF. The CDR3 nucleotides read TGTGCCAGCACCGGAGACAGGTCTAACTATGGCTACACCTTC. Looking up the rest from reference TRBV2 and TRBJ1-2 gives the full variable domain: EPEVTQTPSHQVTQMGQEVILRCVPISNHLYFYWYRQILGQKVEFLVSFYNNEISEKSEIFDDQFSVERPDGSNFTLKIRSTKLEDSAMYFCASTGDRSNYGYTFGSGTRLTVV.

This clone was observed a handful of times. This rearrangement joins TRBV19 to TRBJ1-2; weak D call: TRBD1 (6 bases). Per the germline V gene, CDR1 is LNHDA and CDR2 is SQIVND (reference sequence). This CDR3 has 12 amino acids. V was clipped by 8 bases and J by 4 bases, with 11 bases between them. Here the CDR3 DNA reads TGTGCCAGTGAGGGGGTCATCTATGGCTACACCTTC. Translation: CASEGVIYGYTF. The variable domain in full, completed from reference TRBV19 and TRBJ1-2, reads DGGITQSPKYLFRKEGQNVTLSCEQNLNHDAMYWYRQDPGQGLRLIYYSQIVNDFQKGDIAEGYSVSREKKESFPLTVTSAQKNPTAFYLCASEGVIYGYTFGSGTRLTVV.

This clone was counted a few times. Its ends do not fully match the called genes, so a read error is possible. The rearrangement links TRBV7-7 to TRBJ2-5, with a weak D call TRBD1 (7 bases). There are 17 residues in the CDR3. The germline gives CDR1 SSHAT, CDR2 FNYEAQ (reference sequence). CDR3 sequence: CASSPGDTTGVGETQYF. In DNA, the CDR3 is TGTGCTAGCAGCCCGGGGGACACAACAGGGGTTGGAGAGACCCAGTACTTC.

This clone was seen only a few times. The chain carries TRBV11-2 and TRBJ2-3, with no clear D. The V end was cut by 5 bases, the J end by 3 bases, with 12 bases between. The CDR3 is 14 amino acids. CDR1 and CDR2 (germline): SGHAT, FQNNGV. The CDR3 DNA reads TGTGCCAGCAGCCCCCTCATCAGGACAGATACGCAGTATTTT. Translation: CASSPLIRTDTQYF.

This chain links TRBV30 with TRBJ2-1; D possibly corresponds to TRBD1 (6 bases). This CDR3 spans 14 amino acids. Germline-derived CDR1 and CDR2 are GTSNPN and SVGIG (reference sequence). V lost 1 base and J lost 7, with 14 bases in between. The CDR3 here is CAWSGQVSGNEQFF. For the CDR3, the DNA is TGTGCCTGGAGTGGACAGGTATCCGGGAATGAGCAGTTCTTC.

This clone appeared a few times. V and J are TRBV19 and TRBJ2-3, with 7 bases that match TRBD2. The length of the CDR3 is 15 residues. Trimming at V came to 5 bases and at J to 3 bases, leaving 8 bases not matched to a gene. Germline values: CDR1 LNHDA, CDR2 SQIVND (reference sequence). In DNA form, the CDR3 reads TGTGCCAGTAGTTCGAGGACTAGGGGTACAGATACGCAGTATTTT. This translates into CASSSRTRGTDTQYF.

This clone has just a few counts. CDR3 region: CASSPSIQADTEAFF. The DNA for the CDR3 is TGTGCCAGCTCACCAAGTATCCAGGCTGACACTGAAGCTTTCTTT. V is TRBV18 and J is TRBJ1-1; D ambiguous. CDR1 and CDR2 (germline): KGHSH, LQKENI. V lost 2 bases and J lost 3, with 13 bases in between. This CDR3 contains 15 residues.

The J gene is TRBJ1-2, the V gene TRBV10-3, with a tentative D call TRBD1 (5 bases). From germline, CDR1 is ENHRY and CDR2 SYGVKD. CDR3 length equals 11 residues. Trimming took 8 bases from V and 6 from J, leaving 10 bases between them. CDR3 nucleotides: TGTGCCATCGGGGAAGGGGATGGCTACACCTTC. As protein: CAIGEGDGYTF.

The chain joins TRBV10-1 to TRBJ1-6; D is unresolved. CDR3 length equals 16 residues. Per the germline V gene, CDR1 is WNHNN and CDR2 is SYGVQD (reference sequence). The V and J ends lost 5 bases and 3 bases respectively, with 14 bases between them. The CDR3 loop reads CASSSERSYYNSPLHF. The CDR3 DNA reads TGCGCCAGCAGTTCCGAGCGTAGCTACTATAATTCACCCCTCCACTTT.

The V gene is TRBV5-8, the J gene TRBJ1-6; D is perhaps TRBD1 (5 bases). Germline V gene data show CDR1 as SGHTS and CDR2 as YDEGEE. V lost 4 bases and J lost 8, with 16 bases in between. This CDR3 comprises 15 residues. CDR3 DNA sequence: TGTGCCAGCAGCGCTCGGGGGAAGGTTGATTCACCCCTCCACTTT. As protein: CASSARGKVDSPLHF.

This clone was found a few times. The V and J genes are TRBV2 and TRBJ1-2; 8 bases match TRBD1. Per the germline V gene, CDR1 is SNHLY and CDR2 is FYNNEI. V lost 6 bases and J lost 5; bases outside the gene matches: 8. The CDR3 length is 14 residues. The CDR3 here is CASSLNRDRYGYTF. The CDR3 nucleotides are TGTGCCAGCAGCCTGAACAGGGACAGGTATGGCTACACCTTC.

This clone was counted only a few times. The V call is TRBV9, the J call TRBJ1-4, with no clear D. Trimming left V 6 bases short and J 7 bases short, with 19 bases between. The CDR3 extends over 15 amino acids. Looked up from germline, CDR1 is SGDLS and CDR2 is YYNGEE. The CDR3, as DNA: TGTGCCAGCAACGGTGGAGACGCTCGAGGTGAAAAACTGTTTTTT. Its translation: CASNGGDARGEKLFF.

The chain recombines TRBV28 with TRBJ1-5, with D possibly TRBD1 on 5 matching bases. Germline CDR1 and CDR2: MDHEN and SYDVKM. The germline V and J ends were trimmed by 3 bases and 0 bases, with 9 bases remaining between them. The CDR3 runs to 15 residues. CDR3 nucleotide sequence: TGTGCCAGCAGTTTGGAAGGACATAGCAATCAGCCCCAGCATTTT. Amino acids: CASSLEGHSNQPQHF.

The chain recombines TRBV10-3 with TRBJ2-1; 9 nucleotides line up with TRBD2. The germline V gene encodes CDR1 ENHRY and CDR2 SYGVKD. V shed 4 bases and J 8 bases; nucleotides not matched to a gene: 3. The length of the CDR3 is 13 residues. The DNA of the CDR3 is TGTGCCATCAGTGGGGGGACTAGCTATGAGCAGTTCTTC. It translates to CAISGGTSYEQFF.

This clone was picked up a small number of times. The chain's CDR3 is CAIGAGGESDTQYF. DNA of the CDR3: TGTGCCATCGGAGCGGGGGGGGAGTCAGATACGCAGTATTTT. V and J are TRBV10-3 and TRBJ2-3; TRBD2 aligns across 10 bases. CDR1 is ENHRY and CDR2 is SYGVKD in the germline V gene. This CDR3 contains 14 residues. The trim removed 8 bases at V and 4 bases at J, leaving 6 bases unmatched.

This clone appeared a few times. V usage is TRBV10-3 and J usage is TRBJ2-5, with TRBD1 identical over 8 bases. Germline V gene data show CDR1 as ENHRY and CDR2 as SYGVKD. The length of the CDR3 is 13 residues. V shed 9 bases and J 2 bases; nucleotides not matched to a gene: 5. In DNA form, the CDR3 reads TGTGCCATTGGGACAGGCCAACAAGAGACCCAGTACTTC. Translated: CAIGTGQQETQYF.

This clone occurred a few times. CDR3 bases: TGTGCCAGTAGTATCCCCGGGATGTCCAACGTCCTGACTTTC. This gives the protein CASSIPGMSNVLTF. The chain uses TRBV19 and TRBJ2-6; possible D gene TRBD2, 5 bases. The CDR3 contains 14 residues. Per the germline V gene, CDR1 is LNHDA and CDR2 is SQIVND (reference sequence). With 3 bases removed from V and 8 bases from J, the gap between germline ends came to 11 bases. Together with reference TRBV19 and TRBJ2-6, the CDR3 gives the full variable domain: DGGITQSPKYLFRKEGQNVTLSCEQNLNHDAMYWYRQDPGQGLRLIYYSQIVNDFQKGDIAEGYSVSREKKESFPLTVTSAQKNPTAFYLCASSIPGMSNVLTFGAGSRLTVL.

V is TRBV10-1 and J is TRBJ2-7, with 7 bases that match TRBD1. Germline V gives CDR1 WNHNN, CDR2 SYGVQD (reference sequence). The CDR3 has 14 amino acids. The J segment lost 6 bases and the V segment lost 6 bases, leaving 11 bases of the junction unmatched. The CDR3 region has the DNA TGCGCCAGCAGCCTCGGACAGGCTTCGGGCGAGCAGTACTTC. It specifies CASSLGQASGEQYF.